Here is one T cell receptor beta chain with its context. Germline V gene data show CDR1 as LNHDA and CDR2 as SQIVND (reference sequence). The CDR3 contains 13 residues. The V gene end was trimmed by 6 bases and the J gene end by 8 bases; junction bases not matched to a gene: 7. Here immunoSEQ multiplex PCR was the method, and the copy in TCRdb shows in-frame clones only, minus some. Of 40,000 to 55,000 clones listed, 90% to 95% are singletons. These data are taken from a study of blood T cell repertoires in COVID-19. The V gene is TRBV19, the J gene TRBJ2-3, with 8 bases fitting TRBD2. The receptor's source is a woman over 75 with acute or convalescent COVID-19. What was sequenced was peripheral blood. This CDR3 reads CASSTAGVGTQYF. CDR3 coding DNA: TGTGCCAGTAGCACAGCGGGAGTGGGTACGCAGTATTTT.